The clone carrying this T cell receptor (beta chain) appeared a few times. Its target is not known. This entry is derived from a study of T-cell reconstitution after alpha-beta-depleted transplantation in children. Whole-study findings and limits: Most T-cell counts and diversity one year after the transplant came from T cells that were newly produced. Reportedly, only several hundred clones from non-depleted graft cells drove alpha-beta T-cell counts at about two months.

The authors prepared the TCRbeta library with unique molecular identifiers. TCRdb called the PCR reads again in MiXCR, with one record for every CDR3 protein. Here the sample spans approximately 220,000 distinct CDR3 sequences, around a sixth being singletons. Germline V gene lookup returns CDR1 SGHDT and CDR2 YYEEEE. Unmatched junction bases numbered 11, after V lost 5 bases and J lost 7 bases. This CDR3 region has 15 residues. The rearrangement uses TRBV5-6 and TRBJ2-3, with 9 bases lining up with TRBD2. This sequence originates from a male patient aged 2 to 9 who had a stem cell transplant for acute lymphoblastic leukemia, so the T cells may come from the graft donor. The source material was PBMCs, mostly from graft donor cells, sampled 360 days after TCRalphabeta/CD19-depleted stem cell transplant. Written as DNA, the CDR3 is TGTGCCAGCAGGAGCCTAGCGGGGCGTTCAAATACGCAGTATTTT. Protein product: CASRSLAGRSNTQYF.